In its sample, the clone carrying this T cell receptor (beta chain) was seen once. CDR1 and CDR2 from the germline V gene are MNHNY and SVGAGI (reference sequence). The CDR3 extends over 12 amino acids. Trimming cost V 6 bases and J 5 bases, with 10 bases left between them. This sample was included in a study of cytomegalovirus exposure and HLA in healthy donors. With 60 Vbeta and 13 Jbeta primers, the PCR was carried out. Here immunoSEQ multiplex PCR was the method, and the copy in TCRdb shows in-frame clones only, minus some. The profile shows approximately 150,000 clones, about four fifths of them singletons.

The sequencing sample was made of PBMCs. This clonotype was obtained from a male donor in good health and CMV-seropositive. V usage is TRBV6-6 and J usage is TRBJ1-2; no clear D gene. CDR3 protein: CASSRTTYGYTF. CDR3 nucleotide sequence: TGTGCCAGCAGCAGGACTACATATGGCTACACCTTC.